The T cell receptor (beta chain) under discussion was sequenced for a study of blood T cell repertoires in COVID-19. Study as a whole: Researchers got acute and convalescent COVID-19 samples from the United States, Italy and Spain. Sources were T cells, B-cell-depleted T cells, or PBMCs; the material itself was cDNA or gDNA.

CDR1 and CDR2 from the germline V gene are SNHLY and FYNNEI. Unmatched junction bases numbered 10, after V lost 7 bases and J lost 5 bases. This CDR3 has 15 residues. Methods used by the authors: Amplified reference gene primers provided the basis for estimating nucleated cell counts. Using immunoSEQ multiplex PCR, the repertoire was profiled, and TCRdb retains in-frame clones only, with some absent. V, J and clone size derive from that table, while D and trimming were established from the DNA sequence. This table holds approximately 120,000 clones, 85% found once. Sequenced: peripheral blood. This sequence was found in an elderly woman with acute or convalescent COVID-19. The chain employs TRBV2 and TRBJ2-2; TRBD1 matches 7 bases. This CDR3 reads CASISEGAVTGELFF. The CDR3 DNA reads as TGTGCCAGCATTAGTGAGGGGGCAGTGACCGGGGAGCTGTTTTTT.